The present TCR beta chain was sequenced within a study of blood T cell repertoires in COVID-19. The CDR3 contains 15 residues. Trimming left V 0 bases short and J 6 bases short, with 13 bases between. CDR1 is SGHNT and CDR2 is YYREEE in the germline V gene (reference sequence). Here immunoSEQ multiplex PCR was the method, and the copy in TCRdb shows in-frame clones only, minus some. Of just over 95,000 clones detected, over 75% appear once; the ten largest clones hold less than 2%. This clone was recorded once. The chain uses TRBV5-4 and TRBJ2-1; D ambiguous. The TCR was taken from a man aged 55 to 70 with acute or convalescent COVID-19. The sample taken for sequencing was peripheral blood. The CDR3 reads CASSLVERQANEQFF. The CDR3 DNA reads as TGTGCCAGCAGCTTGGTCGAACGGCAGGCCAATGAGCAGTTCTTC.